This T cell receptor (beta chain) comes out of a study of blood T cell repertoires in COVID-19. In the study overall: Collection of acute and convalescent COVID-19 samples took place in the United States, Italy and Spain. Nucleic acid was either cDNA or gDNA, and it came from T cells, B-cell-depleted T cells, or PBMCs.

The ends were cut back, 1 base at V and 0 bases at J, with 11 bases in the middle. CDR1 and CDR2 (germline): SGHDT, YYEEEE. The CDR3 extends over 16 amino acids. As processed by the authors: Researchers report that nucleated cell counts were estimated from reference gene primer amplification. TCRdb keeps only in-frame clones here, not all; method: immunoSEQ multiplex PCR. V, J and clone size derive from that table, while D and trimming were established from the DNA sequence. Of about 54,000 clones listed, roughly 79% are singletons. The sequencing input was peripheral blood. The V gene is TRBV5-6, the J gene TRBJ1-5; maybe TRBD1 (6 bases). The receptor was isolated from a woman between 55 and 75 years old with acute or convalescent COVID-19. The CDR3 bases are TGTGCCAGCAGCTTGAAGGACAGCCATAGCAATCAGCCCCAGCATTTT. As protein: CASSLKDSHSNQPQHF.